This is a list of T cell receptor beta chains from one sample in a study of memory CD4+ T cells and cytomegalovirus serostatus. TCRdb's table, derived via immunoSEQ multiplex PCR, lists solely in-frame clones and lacks some. This sample has about 54,000 clones, with roughly four fifths found just once. Sequencing was performed on memory CD4+ T cells from blood. The source is an adult in good health and CMV-seronegative. Each CDR3 is given with its conserved first and last residue. Fields, in order: J gene, V gene, clone size, D gene, CDR3 protein, CDR3 DNA. A D gene is named only where the DNA matches it firmly. Clone sizes are given selectively: once, few, many, or a class where the clone is expanded.

TRBJ2-6	TRBV5-6	NA	NA	CASSFSGKLSGANVLTF	TGTGCCAGCAGCTTTTCTGGTAAGCTGAGTGGGGCCAACGTCCTGACTTTC
TRBJ2-1	TRBV5-1	NA	NA	CASSFLADTYNEQFF	TGCGCCAGCAGCTTTTTAGCGGATACCTACAATGAGCAGTTCTTC
TRBJ2-7	TRBV9	NA	NA	CASSLRQESYEQYF	TGTGCCAGCAGCCTGCGACAGGAGTCCTACGAGCAGTACTTC
TRBJ1-2	TRBV19	NA	NA	CATPRVGGYGYTF	TGTGCCACCCCAAGAGTCGGGGGCTATGGCTACACCTTC
TRBJ2-2	TRBV18	NA	NA	CASSPQASGELFF	TGTGCCAGCTCACCCCAGGCAAGCGGGGAGCTGTTTTTT
TRBJ2-7	TRBV6-5	NA	NA	CASINRYPGAYEQYF	TGTGCCAGCATTAACAGGTATCCGGGGGCGTACGAGCAGTACTTC
TRBJ1-1	TRBV7-2	NA	NA	CASSLGGTYTEAFF	TGTGCCAGCAGCTTAGGAGGGACCTACACTGAAGCTTTCTTT
TRBJ1-1	TRBV6-1	NA	NA	CASSPVGMNTEAFF	TGTGCCAGCAGTCCCGTAGGGATGAACACTGAAGCTTTCTTT
TRBJ2-7	TRBV7-8	NA	NA	CASSLITGRNEQYF	TGTGCCAGCAGCTTAATTACAGGGAGGAACGAGCAGTACTTC
TRBJ2-3	TRBV5-1	NA	NA	CASSSGTDTQYF	TGCGCCAGCAGCTCTGGCACAGATACGCAGTATTTT
TRBJ2-7	TRBV7-2	NA	TRBD1	CASSFRTGSTYEQYF	TGTGCCAGCAGTTTTCGGACAGGATCTACCTACGAGCAGTACTTC
TRBJ1-2	TRBV2	NA	NA	CASSAENYGYTF	TGTGCCAGCAGTGCGGAGAACTATGGCTACACCTTC
TRBJ1-2	TRBV2	NA	TRBD1	CASRSGTGGSYGYTF	TGTGCCAGCAGGTCGGGGACAGGGGGCTCTTATGGCTACACCTTC
TRBJ1-1	TRBV30	NA	NA	CAWKQGLKTNTEAFF	TGTGCCTGGAAACAGGGTTTAAAGACGAACACTGAAGCTTTCTTT
TRBJ2-3	TRBV7-7	NA	NA	CASSLAIGGTDTQYF	TGTGCTAGCAGCTTAGCGATCGGTGGCACAGATACGCAGTATTTT
TRBJ1-2	TRBV4-3	NA	NA	CASSQEQGFNYGYTF	TGCGCCAGCAGCCAAGAGCAGGGGTTTAACTATGGCTACACCTTC
TRBJ1-6	TRBV19	NA	NA	CASSMGARSPLHF	TGTGCCAGTAGTATGGGGGCTCGGTCACCCCTCCACTTT
TRBJ1-6	TRBV28	NA	NA	CASSLMGARSSYNSPLHF	TGTGCCAGCAGTTTAATGGGGGCACGGAGCTCCTATAATTCACCCCTCCACTTT
TRBJ2-3	TRBV10-3	NA	NA	CATKKLASLTDTQYF	TGTGCCACGAAAAAGCTAGCTTCTCTCACAGATACGCAGTATTTT
TRBJ1-2	TRBV28	NA	NA	CASSAYRDGYTF	TGTGCCAGCAGTGCATACAGGGATGGCTACACCTTC
TRBJ1-2	TRBV5-6	NA	TRBD1	CASSLWGQDYGYTF	TGTGCCAGCAGCTTGTGGGGACAGGACTATGGCTACACCTTC
TRBJ1-5	TRBV27	NA	NA	CASSFSVSNQPQHF	TGTGCCAGCAGTTTTTCAGTTAGCAATCAGCCCCAGCATTTT
TRBJ1-2	TRBV19	NA	NA	CASSSLTVNYGYTF	TGTGCCAGTAGTTCTCTGACAGTGAACTATGGCTACACCTTC
TRBJ2-7	TRBV28	NA	TRBD2	CASSSPGSSGSTSAEQYF	TGTGCCAGCAGTTCCCCGGGGTCTAGCGGGAGTACTTCGGCCGAGCAGTACTTC
TRBJ1-4	TRBV19	NA	NA	CASSQGDGEKLFF	TGTGCCAGCAGTCAGGGAGATGGTGAAAAACTGTTTTTT
TRBJ2-7	TRBV6-5	once	TRBD1	CASSLARTGDEQYF	TGTGCCAGCAGTCTCGCCAGGACAGGGGACGAGCAGTACTTC
TRBJ1-1	TRBV29-1	NA	TRBD1	CSVEGQGLNTEAFF	TGCAGCGTGGAAGGACAGGGATTAAACACTGAAGCTTTCTTT
TRBJ2-3	TRBV6-6	NA	TRBD2	CASSFGLAGNTDTQYF	TGTGCCAGCAGCTTCGGACTAGCGGGGAACACAGATACGCAGTATTTT
TRBJ1-4	TRBV6-5	few	TRBD1	CASTADRVGEKLFF	TGTGCCAGCACCGCCGACAGGGTCGGGGAAAAACTGTTTTTT
TRBJ1-4	TRBV5-6	NA	NA	CASSFWEGEKLFF	TGTGCCAGCAGCTTCTGGGAAGGTGAAAAACTGTTTTTT
TRBJ1-2	TRBV6-6	NA	NA	CASNRPAGKDAGYTF	TGTGCCAGCAATCGACCGGCAGGGAAGGATGCTGGCTACACCTTC
TRBJ2-7	TRBV14	once	NA	CASSQDSGREQYF	TGTGCCAGCAGCCAAGACAGTGGGCGCGAGCAGTACTTC
TRBJ2-7	TRBV7-9	NA	NA	CASNRLVGEQYF	TGTGCCAGCAACCGACTGGTGGGGGAGCAGTACTTC
TRBJ1-1	TRBV28	NA	NA	CASSLNGLGNTEAFF	TGTGCCAGCAGTTTAAACGGACTCGGGAACACTGAAGCTTTCTTT
TRBJ2-7	TRBV7-2	NA	TRBD2	CASSYGTSGGLLGEQYF	TGTGCCAGCAGCTACGGGACTAGCGGGGGATTACTGGGCGAGCAGTACTTC
TRBJ2-2	TRBV14	NA	NA	CASSQEDFTGELFF	TGTGCCAGCAGCCAAGAAGACTTCACCGGGGAGCTGTTTTTT
TRBJ2-3	TRBV9	NA	NA	CASSVGGVARTDTQYF	TGTGCCAGCAGCGTGGGTGGGGTAGCGCGCACAGATACGCAGTATTTT
TRBJ1-2	TRBV19	NA	TRBD1	CASRPYRDRGRGYTF	TGTGCCAGTAGGCCCTACCGGGACAGGGGACGTGGCTACACCTTC
TRBJ2-1	TRBV11-2	NA	NA	CASSLGDFSQFF	TGTGCCAGCAGCTTAGGGGACTTCTCGCAGTTCTTC
TRBJ1-1	TRBV27	few	NA	CASSLISGVRTEAFF	TGTGCCAGCAGTTTGATATCAGGGGTTCGCACTGAAGCTTTCTTT